This entry features one T cell receptor (beta chain) sequence. Its specificity is not known. This sample was taken from a study of PD-L1 blockade in urothelial cancer. The wider study: About 90% of the roughly 29 patients were men who had bladder-origin urothelial cancer. Investigators checked blood 3 weeks (second dose) and 6 weeks after treatment start. Among blood samples, the median T cell count was 130,000 to 150,000. Findings and limits, study-wide: Pretreatment peripheral blood TCR clonality that fell below the median predicted better survival among the patients studied.

Regarding time point: peripheral blood 6 weeks after treatment start. The repertoire was sequenced with immunoSEQ multiplex PCR; TCRdb's copy has only in-frame clones and lacks some. This table has about 48,000 clones, 70% to 90% appearing once. Sequencing was performed on PBMCs, taken around atezolizumab (anti-PD-L1) treatment. This receptor was taken from a man aged 65 to 79 with urothelial cancer.

CDR3 residues: CASSSSGTGRRVRSGYTF. In DNA form, the CDR3 reads TGTGCCAGCAGCTCGTCGGGGACAGGGAGGAGAGTGAGGTCTGGCTACACCTTC. The rearrangement links TRBV11-2 to TRBJ1-2, with 9 bases matching TRBD1. Germline loops: CDR1 SGHAT, CDR2 FQNNGV. V trimming: 4 bases; J trimming: 7 bases; junction bases outside the gene matches: 19. The CDR3 length is 18 residues.